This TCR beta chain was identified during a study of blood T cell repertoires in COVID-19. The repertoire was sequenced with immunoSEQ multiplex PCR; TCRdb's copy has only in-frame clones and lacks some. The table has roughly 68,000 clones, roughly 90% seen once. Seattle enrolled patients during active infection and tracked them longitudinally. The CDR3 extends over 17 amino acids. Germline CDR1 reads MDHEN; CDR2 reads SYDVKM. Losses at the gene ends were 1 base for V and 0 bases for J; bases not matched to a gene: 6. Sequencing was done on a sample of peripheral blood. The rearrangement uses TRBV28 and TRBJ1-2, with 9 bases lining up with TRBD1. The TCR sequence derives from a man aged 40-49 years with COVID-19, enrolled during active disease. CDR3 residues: CASSLFRTGVANYGYTF. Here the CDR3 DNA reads TGTGCCAGCAGTTTATTTAGGACAGGGGTCGCTAACTATGGCTACACCTTC.